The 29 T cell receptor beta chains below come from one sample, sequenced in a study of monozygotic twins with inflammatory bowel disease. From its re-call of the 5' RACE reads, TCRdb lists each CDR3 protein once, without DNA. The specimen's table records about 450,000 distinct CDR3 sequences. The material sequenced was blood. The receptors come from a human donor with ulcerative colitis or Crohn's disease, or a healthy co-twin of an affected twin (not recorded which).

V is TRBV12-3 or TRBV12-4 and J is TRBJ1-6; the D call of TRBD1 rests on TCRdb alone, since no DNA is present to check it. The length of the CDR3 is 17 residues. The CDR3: CASSPMTGGAGNSPLHF.

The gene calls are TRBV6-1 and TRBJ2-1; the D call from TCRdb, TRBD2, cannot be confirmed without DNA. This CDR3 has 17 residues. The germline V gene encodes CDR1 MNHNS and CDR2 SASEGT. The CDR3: CASSQGTSGGRYNEQFF.

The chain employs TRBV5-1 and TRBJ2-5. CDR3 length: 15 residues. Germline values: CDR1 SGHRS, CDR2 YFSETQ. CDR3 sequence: CASSLSPIGSETQYF.

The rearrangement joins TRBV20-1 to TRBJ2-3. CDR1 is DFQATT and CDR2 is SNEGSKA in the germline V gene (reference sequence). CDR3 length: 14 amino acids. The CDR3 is CSAPEISGSDTQYF.

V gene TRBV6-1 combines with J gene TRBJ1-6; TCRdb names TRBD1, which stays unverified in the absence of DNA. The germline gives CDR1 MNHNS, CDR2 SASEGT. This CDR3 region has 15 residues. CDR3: CASSEQVRGNSPLHF.

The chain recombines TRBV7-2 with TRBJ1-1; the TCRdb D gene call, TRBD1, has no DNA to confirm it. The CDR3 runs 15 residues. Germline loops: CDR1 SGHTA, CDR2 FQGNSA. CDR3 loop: CASSWQGGKNTEAFF.

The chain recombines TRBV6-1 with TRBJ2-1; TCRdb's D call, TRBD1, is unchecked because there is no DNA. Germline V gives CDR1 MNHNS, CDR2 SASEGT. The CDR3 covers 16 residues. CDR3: CASSEWRGGSYNEQFF.

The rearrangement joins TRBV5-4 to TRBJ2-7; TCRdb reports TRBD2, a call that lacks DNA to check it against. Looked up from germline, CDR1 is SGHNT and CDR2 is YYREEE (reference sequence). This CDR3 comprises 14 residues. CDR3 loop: CASSLELADYEQYF.

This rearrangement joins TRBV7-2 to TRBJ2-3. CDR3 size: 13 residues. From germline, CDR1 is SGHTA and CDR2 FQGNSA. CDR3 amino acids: CASSLITADTQYF.

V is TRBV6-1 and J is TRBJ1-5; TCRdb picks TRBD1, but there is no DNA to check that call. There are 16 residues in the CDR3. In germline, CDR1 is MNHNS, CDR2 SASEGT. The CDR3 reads CASSEGGTGSFQPQHF.

CDR3 sequence: CASSDGGQGMREQYF. V usage is TRBV6-1 and J usage is TRBJ2-7; TCRdb proposes TRBD1, but this gene call is untestable without DNA. Per germline, CDR1 MNHNS and CDR2 SASEGT. This CDR3 is built from 15 residues.

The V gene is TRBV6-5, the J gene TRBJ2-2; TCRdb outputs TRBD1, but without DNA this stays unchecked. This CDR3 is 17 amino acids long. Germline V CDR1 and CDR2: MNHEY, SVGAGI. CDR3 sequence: CASSYLRGQFRAGELFF.

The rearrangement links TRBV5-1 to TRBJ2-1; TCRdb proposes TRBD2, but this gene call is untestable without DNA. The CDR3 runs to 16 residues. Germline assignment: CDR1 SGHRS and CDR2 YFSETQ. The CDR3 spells CASSFYGLAGGNEQFF.

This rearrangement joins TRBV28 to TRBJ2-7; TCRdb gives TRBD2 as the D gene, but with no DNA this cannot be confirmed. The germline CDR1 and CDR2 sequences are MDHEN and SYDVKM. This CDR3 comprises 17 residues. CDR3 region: CASQFKFGLAGSYEQYF.

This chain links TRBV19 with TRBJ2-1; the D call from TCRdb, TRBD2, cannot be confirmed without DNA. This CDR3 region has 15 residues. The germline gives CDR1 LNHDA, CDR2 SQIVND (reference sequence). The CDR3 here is CPSSIGPSLGNEQFF.

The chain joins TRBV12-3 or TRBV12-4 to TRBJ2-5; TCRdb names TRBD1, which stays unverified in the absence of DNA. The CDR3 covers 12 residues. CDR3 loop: CASSLGDETQYF.

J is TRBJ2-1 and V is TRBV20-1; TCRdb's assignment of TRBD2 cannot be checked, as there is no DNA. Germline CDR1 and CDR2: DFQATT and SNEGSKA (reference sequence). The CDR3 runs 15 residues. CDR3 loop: CSARTWEVFYNEQFF.

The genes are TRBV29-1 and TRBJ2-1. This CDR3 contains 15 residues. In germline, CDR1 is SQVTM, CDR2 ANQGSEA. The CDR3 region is CSVEDERSSYNEQFF.

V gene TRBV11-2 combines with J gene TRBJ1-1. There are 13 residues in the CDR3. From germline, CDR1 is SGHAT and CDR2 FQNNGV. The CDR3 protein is CASSLQWVGEAFF.

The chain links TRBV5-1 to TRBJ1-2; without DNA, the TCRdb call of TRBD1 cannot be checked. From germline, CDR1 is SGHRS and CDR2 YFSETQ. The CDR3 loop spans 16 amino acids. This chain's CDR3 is CASSPGSGTANYGYTF.

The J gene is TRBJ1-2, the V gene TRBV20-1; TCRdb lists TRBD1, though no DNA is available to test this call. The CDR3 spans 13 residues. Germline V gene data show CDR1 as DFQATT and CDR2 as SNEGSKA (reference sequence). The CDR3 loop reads CSARVQGVDGYTF.

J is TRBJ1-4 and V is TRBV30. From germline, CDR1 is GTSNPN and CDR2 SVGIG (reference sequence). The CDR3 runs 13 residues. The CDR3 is CAWSSGLEGKLFF. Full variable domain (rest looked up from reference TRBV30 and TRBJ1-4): SQTIHQWPATLVQPVGSPLSLECTVEGTSNPNLYWYRQAAGRGLQLLFYSVGIGQISSEVPQNLSASRPQDRQFILSSKKLLLSDSGFYLCAWSSGLEGKLFFGSGTQLSVL.

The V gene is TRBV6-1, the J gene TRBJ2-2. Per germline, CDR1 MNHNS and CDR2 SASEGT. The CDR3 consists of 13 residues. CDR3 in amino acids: CASIYEGAGELFF.

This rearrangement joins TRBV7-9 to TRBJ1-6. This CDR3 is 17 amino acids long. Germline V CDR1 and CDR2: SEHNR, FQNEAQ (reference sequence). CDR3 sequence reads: CASSLGGGRSYNSPLHF.

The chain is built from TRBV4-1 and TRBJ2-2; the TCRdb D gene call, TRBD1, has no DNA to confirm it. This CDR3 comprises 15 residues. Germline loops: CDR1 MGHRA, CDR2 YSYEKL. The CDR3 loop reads CASSPGGVGTGELFF.

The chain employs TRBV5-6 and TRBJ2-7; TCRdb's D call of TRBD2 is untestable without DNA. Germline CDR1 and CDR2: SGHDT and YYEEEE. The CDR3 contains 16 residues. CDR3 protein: CASSFSPDGFSYEQYF.

The CDR3 here is CASSTSQGWNEQFF. The chain employs TRBV19 and TRBJ2-1; TCRdb calls TRBD1, which cannot be checked without DNA. The CDR3 totals 14 residues. Germline loops: CDR1 LNHDA, CDR2 SQIVND (reference sequence).

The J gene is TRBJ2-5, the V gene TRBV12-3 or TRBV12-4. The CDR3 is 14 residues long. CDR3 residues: CASSLGQRGETQYF.

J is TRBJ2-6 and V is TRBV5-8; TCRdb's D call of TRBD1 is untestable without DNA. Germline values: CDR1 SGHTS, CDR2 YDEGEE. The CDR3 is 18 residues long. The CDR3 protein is CASRDSKGWIHWANVLTF.